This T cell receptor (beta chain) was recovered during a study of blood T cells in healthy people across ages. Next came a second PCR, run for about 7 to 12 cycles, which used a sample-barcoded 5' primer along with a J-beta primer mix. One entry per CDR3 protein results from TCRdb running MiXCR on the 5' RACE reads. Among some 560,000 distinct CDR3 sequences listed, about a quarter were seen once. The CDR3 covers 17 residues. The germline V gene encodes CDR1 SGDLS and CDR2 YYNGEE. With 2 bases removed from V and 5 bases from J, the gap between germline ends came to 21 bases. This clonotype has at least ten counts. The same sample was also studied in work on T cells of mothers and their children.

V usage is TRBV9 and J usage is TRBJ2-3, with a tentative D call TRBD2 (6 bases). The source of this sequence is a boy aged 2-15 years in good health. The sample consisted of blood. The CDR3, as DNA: TGTGCCAGCAGCGTCGGACTTCTGGAGGGTGGGGTAGATACGCAGTATTTT. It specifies CASSVGLLEGGVDTQYF.